This T cell receptor beta chain is drawn from a study of T cells in narcolepsy. Unmatched junction bases numbered 12, after V lost 0 bases and J lost 4 bases. The CDR3 sequence is 18 residues long. Germline loops: CDR1 MNHNS, CDR2 SASEGT. Study-wide results and caveats: Same-patient CSF and blood CD4+ T cell clonotypes included HCRT-specific and TRIB2-specific autoreactive ones. Some memory CD4+ repertoires had no autoreactive clone sequences.

Libraries were prepared by immunoSEQ multiplex PCR; TCRdb keeps only in-frame clonotypes and omits some of them. The sample consists of approximately 30,000 clones, 80% to 90% of them appearing once. In the case of this clone: What it recognizes is unknown.

The J gene is TRBJ1-3, the V gene TRBV6-1, with 7 bases matching TRBD1. This TCR was recovered from a human donor with narcolepsy. The sample taken for sequencing was CD45RA- memory CD4+ T cells from PBMCs. CDR3 bases: TGTGCCAGCAGTGAAGCGCCGGGGCAGGGGGTGCGAGGAAACACCATATATTTT. This gives the protein CASSEAPGQGVRGNTIYF.